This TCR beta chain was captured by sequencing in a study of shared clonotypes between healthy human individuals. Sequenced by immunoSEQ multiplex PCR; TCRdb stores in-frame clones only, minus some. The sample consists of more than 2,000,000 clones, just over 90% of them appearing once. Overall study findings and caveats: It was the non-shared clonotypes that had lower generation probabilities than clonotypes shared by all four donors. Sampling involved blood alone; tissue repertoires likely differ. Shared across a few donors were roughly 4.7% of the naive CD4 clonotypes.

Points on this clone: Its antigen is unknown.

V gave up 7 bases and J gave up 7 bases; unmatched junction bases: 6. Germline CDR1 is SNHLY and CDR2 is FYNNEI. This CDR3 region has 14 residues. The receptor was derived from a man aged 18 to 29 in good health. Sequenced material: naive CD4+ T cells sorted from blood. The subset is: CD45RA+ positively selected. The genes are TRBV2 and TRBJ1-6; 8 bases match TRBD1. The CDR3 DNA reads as TGTGCCAGCAATGACGACAGGGGAAATTCACCCCTCCACTTT. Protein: CASNDDRGNSPLHF.